This T cell receptor beta chain was retrieved from a study of blood T cell repertoires in COVID-19. The overall study: Sites in the United States, Italy and Spain provided acute and convalescent COVID-19 samples. The analysed material was cDNA or gDNA that came from T cells, B-cell-depleted T cells, or PBMCs.

Per the authors' pipeline: Reference gene primer amplification gave estimated nucleated cell counts. The assay was immunoSEQ multiplex PCR, and TCRdb's table has in-frame clones only and misses some. The V and J calls and clone size were taken over from that table, and D and trimming were inferred from the DNA. The sample contains over 75,000 clones, roughly 85% of which appear only once. The CDR3 runs 15 residues. CDR1 and CDR2 (germline): MNHEY, SVGAGI. The V and J ends lost 2 bases and 6 bases respectively, with 16 bases between them. Sequences were obtained from peripheral blood. V and J are TRBV6-5 and TRBJ1-2, with D possibly TRBD1 on 6 matching bases. This receptor was obtained from a human donor in a cohort sampled during active COVID-19. The CDR3 DNA is TGTGCCAGCAGTTACAACCGGGACAACCTAGATGGCTACACCTTC. Amino acids: CASSYNRDNLDGYTF.